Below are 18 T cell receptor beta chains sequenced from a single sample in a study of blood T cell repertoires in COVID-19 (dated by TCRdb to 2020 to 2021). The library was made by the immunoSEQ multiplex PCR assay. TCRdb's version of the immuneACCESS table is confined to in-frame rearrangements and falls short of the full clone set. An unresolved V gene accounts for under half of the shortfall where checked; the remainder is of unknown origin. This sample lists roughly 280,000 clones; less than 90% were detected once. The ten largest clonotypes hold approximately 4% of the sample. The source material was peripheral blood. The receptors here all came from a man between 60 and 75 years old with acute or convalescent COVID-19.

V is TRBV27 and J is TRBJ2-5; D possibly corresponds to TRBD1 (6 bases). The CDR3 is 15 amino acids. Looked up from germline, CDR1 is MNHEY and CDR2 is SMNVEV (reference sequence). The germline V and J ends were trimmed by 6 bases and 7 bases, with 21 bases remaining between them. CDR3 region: CASSLQGLGKGTQYF. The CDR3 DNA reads TGTGCCAGCAGCCTACAGGGTTTGGGGAAGGGGACCCAGTACTTC.

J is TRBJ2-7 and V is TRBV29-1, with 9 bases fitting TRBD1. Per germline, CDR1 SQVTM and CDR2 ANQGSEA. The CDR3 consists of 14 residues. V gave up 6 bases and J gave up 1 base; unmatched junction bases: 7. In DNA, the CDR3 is TGCAGCGTGGTAACCGGGACAGGGTCCTACGAGCAGTACTTC. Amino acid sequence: CSVVTGTGSYEQYF.

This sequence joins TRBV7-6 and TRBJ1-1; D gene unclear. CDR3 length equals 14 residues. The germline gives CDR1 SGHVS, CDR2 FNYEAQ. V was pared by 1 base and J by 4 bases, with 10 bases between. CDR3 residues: CASSLDRFPTEAFF. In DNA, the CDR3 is TGTGCCAGCAGCTTAGACCGGTTCCCCACTGAAGCTTTCTTT.

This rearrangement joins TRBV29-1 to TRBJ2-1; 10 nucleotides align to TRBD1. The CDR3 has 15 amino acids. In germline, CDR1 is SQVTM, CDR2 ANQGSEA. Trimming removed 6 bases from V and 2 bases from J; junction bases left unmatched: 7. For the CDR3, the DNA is TGCAGCGTGACTCTCGGGACAGGGGCCTACAATGAGCAGTTCTTC. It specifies CSVTLGTGAYNEQFF.

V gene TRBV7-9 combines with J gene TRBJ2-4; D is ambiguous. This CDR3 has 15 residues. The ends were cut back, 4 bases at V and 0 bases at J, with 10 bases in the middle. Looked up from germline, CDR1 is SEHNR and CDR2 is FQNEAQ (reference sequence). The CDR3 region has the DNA TGTGCCAGCAGCTCCTTAGAGTTAGCCAAAAACATTCAGTACTTC. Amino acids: CASSSLELAKNIQYF.

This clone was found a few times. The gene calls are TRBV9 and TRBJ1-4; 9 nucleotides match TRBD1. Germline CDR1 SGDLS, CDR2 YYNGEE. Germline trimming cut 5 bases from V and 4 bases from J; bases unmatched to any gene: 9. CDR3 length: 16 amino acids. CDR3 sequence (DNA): TGTGCCAGCAGGACCGGGACAGGGAGAGATAATGAAAAACTGTTTTTT. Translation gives CASRTGTGRDNEKLFF.

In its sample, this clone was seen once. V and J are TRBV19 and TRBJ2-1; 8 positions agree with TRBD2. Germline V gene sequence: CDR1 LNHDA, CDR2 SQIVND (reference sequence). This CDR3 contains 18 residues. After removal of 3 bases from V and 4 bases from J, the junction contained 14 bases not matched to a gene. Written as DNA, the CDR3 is TGTGCCAGTAGTATTCGGGGGGGTTCCATGCTCGGGTACAATGAGCAGTTCTTC. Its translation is CASSIRGGSMLGYNEQFF. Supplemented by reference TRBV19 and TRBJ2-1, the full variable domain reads DGGITQSPKYLFRKEGQNVTLSCEQNLNHDAMYWYRQDPGQGLRLIYYSQIVNDFQKGDIAEGYSVSREKKESFPLTVTSAQKNPTAFYLCASSIRGGSMLGYNEQFFGPGTRLTVL.

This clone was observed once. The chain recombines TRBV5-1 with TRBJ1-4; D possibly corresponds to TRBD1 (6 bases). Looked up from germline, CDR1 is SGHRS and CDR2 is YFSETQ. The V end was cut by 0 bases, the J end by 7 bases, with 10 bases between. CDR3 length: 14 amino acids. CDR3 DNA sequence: TGCGCCAGCAGCTTGGGGGGGCATGGTGAAAAACTGTTTTTT. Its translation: CASSLGGHGEKLFF.

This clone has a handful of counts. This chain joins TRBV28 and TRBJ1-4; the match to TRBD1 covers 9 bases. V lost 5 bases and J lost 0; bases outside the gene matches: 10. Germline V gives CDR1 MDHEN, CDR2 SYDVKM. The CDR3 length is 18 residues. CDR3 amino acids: CASSPPGQGHATNEKLFF. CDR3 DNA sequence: TGTGCCAGCAGTCCCCCGGGACAGGGACATGCAACTAATGAAAAACTGTTTTTT.

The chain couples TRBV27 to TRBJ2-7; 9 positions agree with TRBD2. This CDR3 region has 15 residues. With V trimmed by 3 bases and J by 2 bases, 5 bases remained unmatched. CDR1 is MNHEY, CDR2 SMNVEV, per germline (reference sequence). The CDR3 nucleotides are TGTGCCAGCAGTTTCATGACTAGCGGAGCCTACGAGCAGTACTTC. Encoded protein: CASSFMTSGAYEQYF.

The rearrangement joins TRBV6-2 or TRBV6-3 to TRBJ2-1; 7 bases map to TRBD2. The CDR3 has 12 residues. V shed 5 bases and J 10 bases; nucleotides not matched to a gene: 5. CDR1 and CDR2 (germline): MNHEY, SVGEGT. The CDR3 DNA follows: TGTGCCAGCAGTCTAGCGGCTTGGGAGCAGTTCTTC. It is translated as CASSLAAWEQFF.

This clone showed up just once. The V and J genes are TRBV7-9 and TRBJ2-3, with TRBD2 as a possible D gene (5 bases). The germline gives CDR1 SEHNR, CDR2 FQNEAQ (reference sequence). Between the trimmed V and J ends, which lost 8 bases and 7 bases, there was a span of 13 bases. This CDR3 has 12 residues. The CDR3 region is CASARGLNTQYF. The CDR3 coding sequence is TGTGCCAGCGCCCGGGGTCTAAATACGCAGTATTTT.

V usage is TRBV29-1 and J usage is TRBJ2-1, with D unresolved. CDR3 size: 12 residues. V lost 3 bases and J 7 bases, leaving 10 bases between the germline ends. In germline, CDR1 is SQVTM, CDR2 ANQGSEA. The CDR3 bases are TGCAGCGTTGAGAAGGCGAGGAATGAGCAGTTCTTC. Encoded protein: CSVEKARNEQFF.

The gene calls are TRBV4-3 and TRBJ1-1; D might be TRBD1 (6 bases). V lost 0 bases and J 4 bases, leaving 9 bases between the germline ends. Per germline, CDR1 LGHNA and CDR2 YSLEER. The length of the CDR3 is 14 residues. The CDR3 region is CASSQEVRGTEAFF. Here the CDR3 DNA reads TGCGCCAGCAGCCAAGAGGTCAGGGGCACTGAAGCTTTCTTT.

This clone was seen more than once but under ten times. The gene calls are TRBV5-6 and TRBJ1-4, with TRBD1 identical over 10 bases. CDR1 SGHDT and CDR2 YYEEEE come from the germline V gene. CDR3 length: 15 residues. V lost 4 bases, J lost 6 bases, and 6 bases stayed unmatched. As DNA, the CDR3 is TGTGCCAGCAGCCGAGCCGGGACAGGGGATGAAAAACTGTTTTTT. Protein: CASSRAGTGDEKLFF.

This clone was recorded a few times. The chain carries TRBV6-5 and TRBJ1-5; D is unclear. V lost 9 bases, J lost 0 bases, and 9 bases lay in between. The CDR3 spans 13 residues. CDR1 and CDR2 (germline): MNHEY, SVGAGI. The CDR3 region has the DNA TGTGCCAGTCTTGACACTAGCAATCAGCCCCAGCATTTT. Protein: CASLDTSNQPQHF.

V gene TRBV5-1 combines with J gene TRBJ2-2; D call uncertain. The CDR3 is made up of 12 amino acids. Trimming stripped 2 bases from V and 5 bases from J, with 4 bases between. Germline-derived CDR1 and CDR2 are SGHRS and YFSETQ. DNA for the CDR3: TGCGCCAGCAGCTTCTATACCGGGGAGCTGTTTTTT. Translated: CASSFYTGELFF.

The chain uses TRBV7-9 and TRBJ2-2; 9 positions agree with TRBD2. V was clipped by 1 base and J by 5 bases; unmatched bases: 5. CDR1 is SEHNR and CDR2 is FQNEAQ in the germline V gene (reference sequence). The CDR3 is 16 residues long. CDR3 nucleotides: TGTGCCAGCAGCTTAGTAGCGGGAGTAAGAACCGGGGAGCTGTTTTTT. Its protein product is CASSLVAGVRTGELFF.